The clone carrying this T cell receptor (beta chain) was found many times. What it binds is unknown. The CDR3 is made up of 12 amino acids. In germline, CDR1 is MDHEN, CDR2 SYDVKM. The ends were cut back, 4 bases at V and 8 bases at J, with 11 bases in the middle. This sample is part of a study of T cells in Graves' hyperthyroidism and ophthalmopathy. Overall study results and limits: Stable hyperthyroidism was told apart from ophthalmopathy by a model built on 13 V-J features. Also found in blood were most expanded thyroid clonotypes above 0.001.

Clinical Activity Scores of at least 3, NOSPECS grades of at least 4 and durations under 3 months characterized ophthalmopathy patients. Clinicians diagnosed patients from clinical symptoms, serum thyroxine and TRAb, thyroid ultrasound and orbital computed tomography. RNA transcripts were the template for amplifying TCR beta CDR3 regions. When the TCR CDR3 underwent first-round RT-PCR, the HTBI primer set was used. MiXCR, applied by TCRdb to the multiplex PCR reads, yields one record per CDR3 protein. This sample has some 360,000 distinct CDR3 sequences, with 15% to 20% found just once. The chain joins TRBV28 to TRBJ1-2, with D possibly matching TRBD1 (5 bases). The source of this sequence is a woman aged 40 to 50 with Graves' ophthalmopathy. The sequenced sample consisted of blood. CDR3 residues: CASSSNHRGYTF. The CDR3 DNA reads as TGTGCCAGCAGTTCAAACCACAGGGGCTACACCTTC.